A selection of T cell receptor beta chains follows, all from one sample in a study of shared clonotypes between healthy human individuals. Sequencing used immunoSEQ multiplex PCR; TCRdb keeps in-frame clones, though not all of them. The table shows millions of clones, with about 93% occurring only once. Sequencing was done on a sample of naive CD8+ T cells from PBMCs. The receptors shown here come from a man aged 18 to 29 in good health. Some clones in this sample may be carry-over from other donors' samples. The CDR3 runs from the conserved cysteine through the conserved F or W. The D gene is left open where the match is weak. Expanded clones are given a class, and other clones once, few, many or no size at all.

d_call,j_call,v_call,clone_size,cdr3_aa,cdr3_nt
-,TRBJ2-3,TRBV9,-,CASSVEENWADTQYF,TGTGCCAGCAGCGTAGAGGAGAACTGGGCAGATACGCAGTATTTT
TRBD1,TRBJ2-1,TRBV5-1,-,CASSQTPGQGRYEQFF,TGCGCCAGCAGTCAGACCCCGGGACAGGGTAGGTATGAGCAGTTCTTC
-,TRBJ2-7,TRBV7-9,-,CASSLGLFGEQYF,TGTGCCAGCAGCTTAGGGCTGTTTGGGGAGCAGTACTTC
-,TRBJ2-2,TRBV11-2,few,CASSSGELFF,TGTGCCAGTTCCAGTGGGGAGCTGTTTTTT
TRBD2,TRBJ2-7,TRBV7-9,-,CASSTRSGLAGGFGEQYF,TGTGCCAGCAGCACCCGATCCGGACTAGCGGGTGGATTTGGGGAGCAGTACTTC
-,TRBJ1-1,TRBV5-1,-,CASSLIREADTEAFF,TGCGCCAGCAGCTTGATTAGGGAGGCGGACACTGAAGCTTTCTTT
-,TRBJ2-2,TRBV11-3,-,CASSFRLSTGELFF,TGTGCCAGCAGCTTCAGGTTAAGCACCGGGGAGCTGTTTTTT
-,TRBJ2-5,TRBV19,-,CASSMPQGFQYF,TGTGCCAGTAGTATGCCGCAGGGTTTCCAGTACTTC
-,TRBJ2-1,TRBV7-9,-,CASGPSGYNEQFF,TGTGCCAGCGGCCCGTCAGGGTACAATGAGCAGTTCTTC
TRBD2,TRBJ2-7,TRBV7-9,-,CASSLVAGGPNEQYF,TGTGCCAGCAGCTTAGTAGCGGGAGGCCCCAACGAGCAGTACTTC
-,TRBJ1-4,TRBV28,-,CASIKSPGRRILNEKLFF,TGTGCCAGCATTAAGTCTCCGGGGCGCCGGATTCTGAATGAAAAACTGTTTTTT
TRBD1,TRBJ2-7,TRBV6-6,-,CASSYRGQGAYEQYF,TGTGCCAGCAGTTATAGGGGACAGGGGGCTTACGAGCAGTACTTC
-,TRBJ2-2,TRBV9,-,CASTPGRQSTGELFF,TGTGCCAGCACCCCTGGGAGACAAAGCACCGGGGAGCTGTTTTTT
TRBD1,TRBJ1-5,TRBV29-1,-,CSAVGQGLQHF,TGCAGCGCCGTTGGACAGGGCCTCCAGCATTTT
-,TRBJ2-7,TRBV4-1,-,CASSQSGSLTYEQYF,TGCGCCAGCAGTCAAAGCGGGTCCCTCACCTACGAGCAGTACTTC
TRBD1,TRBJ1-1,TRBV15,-,CATSIDRGDTEAFF,TGTGCCACCAGCATTGACAGGGGGGACACTGAAGCTTTCTTT
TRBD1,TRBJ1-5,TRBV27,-,CASSPDRDRGIYSNQPQHF,TGTGCCAGCAGTCCAGACCGGGACAGGGGGATTTATAGCAATCAGCCCCAGCATTTT
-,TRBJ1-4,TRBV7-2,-,CASSPSIIAGNEKLFF,TGTGCCAGCAGCCCTTCCATCATCGCGGGTAATGAAAAACTGTTTTTT
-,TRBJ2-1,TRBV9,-,CASSSGPSSYNEQFF,TGTGCCAGCAGCTCGGGACCAAGCTCCTACAATGAGCAGTTCTTC
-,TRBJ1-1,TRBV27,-,CASSLSARGHTEAFF,TGTGCCAGCAGTTTATCAGCGCGGGGGCACACTGAAGCTTTCTTT
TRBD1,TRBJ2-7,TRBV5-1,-,CASTPGTGAAYEQYF,TGCGCCAGCACCCCCGGGACAGGGGCAGCCTACGAGCAGTACTTC
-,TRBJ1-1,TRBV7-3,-,CASSLIRGSSEAFF,TGTGCCAGCAGCTTGATAAGGGGTAGCTCTGAAGCTTTCTTT
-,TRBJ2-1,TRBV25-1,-,CASSVGLLHLF,TGTGCCAGCAGTGTCGGACTACTTCACCTCTTC
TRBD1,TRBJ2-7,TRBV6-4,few,CAGRTGPYEQYF,TGTGCCGGGAGGACAGGGCCCTACGAGCAGTACTTC
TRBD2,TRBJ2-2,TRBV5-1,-,CASREAGYTGELFF,TGCGCCAGCAGGGAAGCGGGATATACCGGGGAGCTGTTTTTT
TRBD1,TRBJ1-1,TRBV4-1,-,CASSLGQGAMLAEAFF,TGCGCCAGCAGCCTAGGACAGGGGGCGATGCTCGCTGAAGCTTTCTTT
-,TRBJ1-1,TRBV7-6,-,CASSSAQGYTEAFF,TGTGCCAGCAGCTCAGCGCAGGGTTACACTGAAGCTTTCTTT
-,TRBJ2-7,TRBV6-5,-,CASSYGGLNEQYF,TGTGCCAGCAGTTACGGGGGTCTCAACGAGCAGTACTTC
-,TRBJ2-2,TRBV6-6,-,CASSYSRTGELFF,TGTGCCAGCAGTTACTCGAGAACCGGGGAGCTGTTTTTT
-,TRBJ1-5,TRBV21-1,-,CASCNRQYSNQPQHF,TGTGCCAGCTGCAATAGACAGTATAGCAATCAGCCCCAGCATTTT
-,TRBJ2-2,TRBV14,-,CASSRTTGELFF,TGTGCCAGCAGTCGTACCACCGGGGAGCTGTTTTTT
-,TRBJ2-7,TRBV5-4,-,CASSLGTDLYEQYF,TGTGCCAGCAGCTTGGGGACAGACCTCTACGAGCAGTACTTC